The 14 T cell receptor beta chains below were found in one sample sequenced in a study of blood T cell repertoires in COVID-19. Some clones are missing from TCRdb's copy, which holds only in-frame ones; the method was immunoSEQ multiplex PCR. The profile shows 350,000 to 500,000 clones, 85% to 90% of them singletons. Sequences were obtained from peripheral blood. These receptor sequences come from a man younger than 30 with COVID-19, enrolled during active disease.

The chain employs TRBV6-2 or TRBV6-3 and TRBJ1-2, with D hard to call. Trimming pared 3 bases from V and 2 bases from J, leaving 13 bases between. The germline gives CDR1 MNHEY, CDR2 SVGEGT. The CDR3 length is 15 residues. The CDR3, as DNA: TGTGCCAGCAGTTATTCGGGGATCCACAACTATGGCTACACCTTC. This sequence encodes CASSYSGIHNYGYTF.

The chain couples TRBV29-1 to TRBJ1-2; weak D call: TRBD1 (6 bases). Germline V gives CDR1 SQVTM, CDR2 ANQGSEA. Trimming took 4 bases from V and 2 from J, leaving 8 bases between them. The length of the CDR3 is 12 residues. The CDR3 here is CSVGTGNYGYTF. The CDR3, as DNA: TGCAGCGTTGGAACAGGGAACTATGGCTACACCTTC. Full variable domain (outside the CDR3, taken from reference TRBV29-1 and TRBJ1-2): SAVISQKPSRDICQRGTSLTIQCQVDSQVTMMFWYRQQPGQSLTLIATANQGSEATYESGFVIDKFPISRPNLTFSTLTVSNMSPEDSSIYLCSVGTGNYGYTFGSGTRLTVV.

The chain joins TRBV30 to TRBJ2-1, with D perhaps TRBD2 (6 bases). This CDR3 contains 14 residues. The V end lost 1 base, the J end lost 2 bases, and 9 bases lay between the germline ends. From germline, CDR1 is GTSNPN and CDR2 SVGIG (reference sequence). CDR3 sequence (DNA): TGTGCCTGGAGTGGCGGAGGGCCCTACAATGAGCAGTTCTTC. Translated, it gives CAWSGGGPYNEQFF.

This clone has just one count. The gene calls are TRBV19 and TRBJ2-5, with TRBD2 identical over 15 bases. This CDR3 comprises 18 residues. CDR1 LNHDA and CDR2 SQIVND come from the germline V gene (reference sequence). V dropped 1 base and J dropped 0; count of bases not matched to a gene: 3. The CDR3 DNA sequence: TGTGCCAGTAGTATAGGAGGACTAGCGGGAGGGTACCAAGAGACCCAGTACTTC. Amino acid sequence: CASSIGGLAGGYQETQYF.

The chain combines TRBV10-3 with TRBJ1-2; 7 bases are a match to TRBD1. V shed 8 bases, J shed 8 bases, and the junction held 11 bases outside the gene matches. The CDR3 has 13 residues. Germline CDR1 ENHRY, CDR2 SYGVKD. Here the CDR3 reads CAIGDRASGGYTF. Written as DNA, the CDR3 is TGTGCCATCGGGGACAGAGCTTCGGGGGGCTACACCTTC.

V and J are TRBV3-1 (or the pseudogene TRBV3-2) and TRBJ2-3, with TRBD2 matching over 7 bases. This CDR3 is built from 16 residues. With V trimmed by 4 bases and J by 5 bases, 12 bases remained unmatched. The V gene's germline CDR1 is LGHDT and CDR2 YNNKEL (reference sequence). The chain's CDR3 is CASSPFGGGRGDTQYF. The CDR3 DNA sequence: TGTGCCAGCAGCCCCTTCGGGGGAGGGAGGGGAGATACGCAGTATTTT.

The chain combines TRBV10-2 with TRBJ1-1; a weak D match, TRBD1 (5 bases). CDR3 size: 14 residues. The germline CDR1 and CDR2 sequences are WSHSY and SAAADI. V gave up 5 bases and J gave up 4 bases, with 14 bases separating them. The CDR3 sequence is CASSSARVGTEAFF. The CDR3 DNA follows: TGCGCCAGCAGTTCCGCCAGGGTGGGCACTGAAGCTTTCTTT.

The V gene is TRBV9, the J gene TRBJ1-2, with D maybe TRBD1 (5 bases). CDR1 and CDR2 from the germline V gene are SGDLS and YYNGEE. This CDR3 spans 14 amino acids. Between the trimmed V and J ends, which lost 5 bases and 4 bases, there was a span of 15 bases. The CDR3 here is CASRSGSDLYGYTF. In DNA form, the CDR3 reads TGTGCCAGCAGATCAGGGTCAGATCTCTATGGCTACACCTTC.

The chain recombines TRBV10-3 with TRBJ1-1, with D possibly TRBD1 on 6 matching bases. The CDR3 runs to 14 residues. CDR1 ENHRY and CDR2 SYGVKD come from the germline V gene. The V and J ends lost 4 bases and 7 bases respectively, with 16 bases between them. This chain's CDR3 is CAISGTGLASEAFF. The CDR3 DNA sequence: TGTGCCATCAGTGGTACAGGGTTGGCTAGTGAAGCTTTCTTT.

This rearrangement joins TRBV5-1 to TRBJ2-1; TRBD1 aligns across 7 bases. V shed 4 bases, J shed 4 bases, and the junction held 5 bases outside the gene matches. The germline V gene has CDR1 SGHRS and CDR2 YFSETQ. This CDR3 contains 14 residues. The CDR3: CASSPGQRYNEQFF. CDR3 bases: TGCGCCAGCAGCCCGGGACAGAGATACAATGAGCAGTTCTTC.

This clone was picked up a small number of times. The rearrangement joins TRBV15 to TRBJ2-7; 13 bases are shared with TRBD2. This CDR3 spans 14 amino acids. CDR1 LNHNV and CDR2 YYDKDF come from the germline V gene (reference sequence). The ends lost 5 bases at V and 5 bases at J; junction bases unmatched: 3. CDR3 loop: CATSDGLAGDEQYF. CDR3 DNA: TGTGCCACCAGCGATGGACTAGCGGGAGACGAGCAGTACTTC. The full variable domain, with the rest looked up from reference TRBV15 and TRBJ2-7, is DAMVIQNPRYQVTQFGKPVTLSCSQTLNHNVMYWYQQKSSQAPKLLFHYYDKDFNNEADTPDNFQSRRPNTSFCFLDIRSPGLGDTAMYLCATSDGLAGDEQYFGPGTRLTVT.

The chain recombines TRBV6-5 with TRBJ2-5, with 8 bases fitting TRBD1. Germline V gene lookup returns CDR1 MNHEY and CDR2 SVGAGI. CDR3 length: 13 residues. V dropped 2 bases and J dropped 6; count of bases not matched to a gene: 2. CDR3 nucleotides: TGTGCCAGCAGTTACGGGACAGGCAAGACCCAGTACTTC. Translated: CASSYGTGKTQYF.

The chain joins TRBV13 to TRBJ1-1, with 8 positions matching TRBD1. Per the germline V gene, CDR1 is PRHDT and CDR2 is FYEKMQ (reference sequence). The CDR3 runs to 16 residues. The V gene end was trimmed by 1 base and the J gene end by 4 bases; junction bases not matched to a gene: 8. As DNA, the CDR3 is TGTGCCAGCAGCTTAGAGGGTCCAGGGGGCGGCACTGAAGCTTTCTTT. The encoded protein is CASSLEGPGGGTEAFF. Drawing the rest from reference TRBV13 and TRBJ1-1, the complete variable domain is AAGVIQSPRHLIKEKRETATLKCYPIPRHDTVYWYQQGPGQDPQFLISFYEKMQSDKGSIPDRFSAQQFSDYHSELNMSSLELGDSALYFCASSLEGPGGGTEAFFGQGTRLTVV.

This chain connects TRBV6-5 to TRBJ1-2, with 8 bases identical to TRBD1. Trimming took 6 bases from V and 4 from J; bases not matched to a gene: 10. The CDR3 sequence is 15 residues long. Germline V CDR1 and CDR2: MNHEY, SVGAGI. The CDR3 nucleotides are TGTGCCAGCAGACCTCAGGGGGCCCTAGGCTATGGCTACACCTTC. Protein sequence: CASRPQGALGYGYTF.